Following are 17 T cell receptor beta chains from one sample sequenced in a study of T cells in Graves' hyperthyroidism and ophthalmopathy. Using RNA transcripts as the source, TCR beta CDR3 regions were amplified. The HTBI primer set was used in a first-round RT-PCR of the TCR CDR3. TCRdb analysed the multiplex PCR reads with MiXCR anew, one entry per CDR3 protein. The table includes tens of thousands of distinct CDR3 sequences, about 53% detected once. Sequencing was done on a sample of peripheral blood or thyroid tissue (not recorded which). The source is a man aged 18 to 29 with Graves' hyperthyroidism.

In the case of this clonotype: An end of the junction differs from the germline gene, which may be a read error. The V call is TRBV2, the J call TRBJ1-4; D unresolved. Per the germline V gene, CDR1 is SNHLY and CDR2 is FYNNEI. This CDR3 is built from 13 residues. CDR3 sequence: CASSPGDNEKPFF. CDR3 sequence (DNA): TGTGCCAGCAGCCCGGGTGATAATGAAAAACCGTTTTTT.

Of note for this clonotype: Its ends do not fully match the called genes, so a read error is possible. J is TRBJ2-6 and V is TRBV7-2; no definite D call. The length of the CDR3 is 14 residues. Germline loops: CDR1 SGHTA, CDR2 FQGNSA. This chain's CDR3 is CGSTTDSGANVLTF. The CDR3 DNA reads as TGTGGCAGCACAACAGACTCTGGGGCCAACGTCCTGACTTTC.

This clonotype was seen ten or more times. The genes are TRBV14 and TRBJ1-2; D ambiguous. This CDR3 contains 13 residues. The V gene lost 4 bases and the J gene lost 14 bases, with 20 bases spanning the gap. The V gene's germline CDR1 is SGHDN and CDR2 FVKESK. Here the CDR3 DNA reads TGTGCCAGCAGCCCTATTCAGACCCGGGGTTTGACCTTC. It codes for CASSPIQTRGLTF.

The CDR3 nucleotides read TGTGCCACCAGTCCGGCAGGATCGGGGCGCTACACCTTC. It translates to CATSPAGSGRYTF. The V gene is TRBV15, the J gene TRBJ1-2; D possibly corresponds to TRBD1 (5 bases). Germline CDR1 reads LNHNV; CDR2 reads YYDKDF (reference sequence). This CDR3 is built from 13 residues. The ends were cut back, 6 bases at V and 9 bases at J, with 17 bases in the middle.

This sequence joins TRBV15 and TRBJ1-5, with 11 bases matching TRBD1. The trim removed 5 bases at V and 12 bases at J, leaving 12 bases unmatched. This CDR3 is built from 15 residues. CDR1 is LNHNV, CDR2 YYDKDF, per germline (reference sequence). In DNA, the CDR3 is TGTGCCACCAGCCGCGGACAGGGGGCGAAGGTGTACCAGCATTTT. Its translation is CATSRGQGAKVYQHF.

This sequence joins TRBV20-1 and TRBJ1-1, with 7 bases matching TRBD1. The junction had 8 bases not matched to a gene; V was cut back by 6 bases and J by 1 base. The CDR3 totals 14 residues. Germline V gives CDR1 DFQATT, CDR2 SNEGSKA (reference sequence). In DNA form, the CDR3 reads TGCAGTGCCTTACTCAGGGGGGAGAACACTGAAGCTTTCTTT. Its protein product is CSALLRGENTEAFF.

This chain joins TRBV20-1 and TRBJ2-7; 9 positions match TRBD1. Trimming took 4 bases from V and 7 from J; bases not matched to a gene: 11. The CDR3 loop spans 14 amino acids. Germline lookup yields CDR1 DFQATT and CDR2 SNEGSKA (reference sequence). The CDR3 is CSATFKQGAHEQYF. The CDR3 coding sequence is TGCAGTGCTACCTTCAAACAGGGGGCGCATGAGCAGTACTTC.

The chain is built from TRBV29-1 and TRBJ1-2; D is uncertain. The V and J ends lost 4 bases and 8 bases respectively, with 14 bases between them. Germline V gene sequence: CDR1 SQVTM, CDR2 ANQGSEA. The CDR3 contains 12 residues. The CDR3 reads CSVGPPGNGYTF. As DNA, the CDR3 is TGCAGCGTTGGGCCCCCGGGGAACGGCTACACCTTC.

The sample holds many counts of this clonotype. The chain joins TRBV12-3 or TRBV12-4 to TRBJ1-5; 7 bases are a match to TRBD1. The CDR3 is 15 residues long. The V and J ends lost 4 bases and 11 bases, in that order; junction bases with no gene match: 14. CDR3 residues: CASSSGQVYESAQHF. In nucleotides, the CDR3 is TGTGCCAGCAGTTCCGGACAGGTCTATGAGTCAGCCCAGCATTTT.

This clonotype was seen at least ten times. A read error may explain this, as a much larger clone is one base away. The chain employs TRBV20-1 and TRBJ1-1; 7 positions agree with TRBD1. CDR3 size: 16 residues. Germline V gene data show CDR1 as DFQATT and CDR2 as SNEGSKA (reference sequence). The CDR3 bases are TGCAGTGCTAGAAGACAGGGAAACTTTGGGAACACTGAAGCTTCCTTT. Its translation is CSARRQGNFGNTEASF.

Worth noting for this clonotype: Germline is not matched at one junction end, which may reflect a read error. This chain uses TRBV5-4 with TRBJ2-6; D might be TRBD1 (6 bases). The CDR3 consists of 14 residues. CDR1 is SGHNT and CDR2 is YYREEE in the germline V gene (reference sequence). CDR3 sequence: CASSPYSGANVLAF. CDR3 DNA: TGTGCCAGCAGCCCTTACTCAGGGGCCAACGTCCTGGCTTTC.

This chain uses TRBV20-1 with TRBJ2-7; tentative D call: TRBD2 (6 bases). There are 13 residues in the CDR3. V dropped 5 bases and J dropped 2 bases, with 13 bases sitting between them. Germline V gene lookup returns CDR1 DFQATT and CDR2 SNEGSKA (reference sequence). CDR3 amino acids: CSAYSGLPYEQYF. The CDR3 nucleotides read TGCAGTGCTTATAGCGGCCTCCCCTACGAGCAGTACTTC.

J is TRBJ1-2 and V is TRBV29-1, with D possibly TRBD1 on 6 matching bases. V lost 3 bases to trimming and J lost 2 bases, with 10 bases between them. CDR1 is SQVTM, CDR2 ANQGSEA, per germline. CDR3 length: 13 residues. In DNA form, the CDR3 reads TGCAGCGTTGATGGTCAGGGGAACTATGGCTACACCTTC. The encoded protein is CSVDGQGNYGYTF.

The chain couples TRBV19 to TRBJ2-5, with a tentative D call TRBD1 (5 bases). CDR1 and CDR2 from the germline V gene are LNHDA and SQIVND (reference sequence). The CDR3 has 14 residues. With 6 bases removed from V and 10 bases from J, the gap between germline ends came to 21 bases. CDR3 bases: TGTGCCAGTAGCGAAAATACAGGTCACGTACGCCAGTACTTC. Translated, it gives CASSENTGHVRQYF.

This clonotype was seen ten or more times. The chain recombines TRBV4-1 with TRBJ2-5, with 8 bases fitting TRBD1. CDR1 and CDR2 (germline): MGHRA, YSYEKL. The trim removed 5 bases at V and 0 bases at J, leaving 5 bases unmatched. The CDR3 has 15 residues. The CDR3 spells CASSARDRYQETQYF. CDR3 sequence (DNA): TGCGCCAGCAGCGCCCGGGACAGGTACCAAGAGACCCAGTACTTC.

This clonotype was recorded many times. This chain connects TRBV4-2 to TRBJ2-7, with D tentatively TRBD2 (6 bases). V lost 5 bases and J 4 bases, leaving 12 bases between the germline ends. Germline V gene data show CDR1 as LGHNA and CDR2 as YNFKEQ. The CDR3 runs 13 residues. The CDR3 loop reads CASSGLGGYEQYF. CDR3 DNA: TGTGCCAGCAGCGGTTTGGGAGGATACGAGCAGTACTTC.

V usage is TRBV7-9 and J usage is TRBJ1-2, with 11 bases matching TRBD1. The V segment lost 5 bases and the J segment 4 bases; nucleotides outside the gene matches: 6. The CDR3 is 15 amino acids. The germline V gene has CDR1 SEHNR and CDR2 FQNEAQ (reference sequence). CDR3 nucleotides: TGTGCCAGCAGCCCTTGGACAGGGGGCTCCTATGGCTACACCTTC. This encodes CASSPWTGGSYGYTF. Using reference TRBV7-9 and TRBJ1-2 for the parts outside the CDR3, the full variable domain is DTGVSQNPRHKITKRGQNVTFRCDPISEHNRLYWYRQTLGQGPEFLTYFQNEAQLEKSRLLSDRFSAERPKGSFSTLEIQRTEQGDSAMYLCASSPWTGGSYGYTFGSGTRLTVV.